This is a list of T cell receptor beta chains from one sample in a study of cytomegalovirus exposure and HLA in healthy donors. Repertoires were generated with immunoSEQ multiplex PCR, while TCRdb's copy carries only in-frame clones and drops some. The data show 260,000 or so clones, with approximately 90% seen just once and over 0.7% held by the top ten. The sequencing sample was made of PBMCs. The receptor source for this set is a woman under 30 in good health and CMV-seronegative. The CDR3 runs from the conserved cysteine through the conserved F or W. The order of the fields is D gene, clone size, V gene, J gene, CDR3 DNA, CDR3 protein. D genes are given only for firm matches. Clone size, where shown, is once, few, many, or a class for clones that have expanded.

>TRBD1|.|TRBV28|TRBJ1-5
TGTGCCAGCAGTCACCAGGGGGCAGAGGGCAATCAGCCCCAGCATTTT
CASSHQGAEGNQPQHF
>.|once|TRBV28|TRBJ2-3
TGTGCCAGCAGTTTTATGGGGCCAGATACGCAGTATTTT
CASSFMGPDTQYF
>TRBD1|few|TRBV9|TRBJ1-6
TGTGCCAGCAGCGCCGGGACAGGGGTTTCACCCCTCCACTTT
CASSAGTGVSPLHF
>TRBD2|.|TRBV13|TRBJ2-3
TGTGCCAGCAGTAAGACTAGCGGGCCCCAGGGGGATACGCAGTATTTT
CASSKTSGPQGDTQYF
>.|.|TRBV25-1|TRBJ2-6
TGTGCCAGCAGTGGGGGCTTCGCGCGCTCTGGGGCCAACGTCCTGACTTTC
CASSGGFARSGANVLTF
>TRBD1|.|TRBV28|TRBJ2-7
TGTGCCAGCACCGGGACAGGCCTATCCTACGAGCAGTACTTC
CASTGTGLSYEQYF
>TRBD1|.|TRBV6-5|TRBJ1-5
TGTGCCAGCGCCGCCGGGACAGGACAACATCAGCCCCAGCATTTT
CASAAGTGQHQPQHF
>TRBD2|.|TRBV10-1|TRBJ2-3
TGCGCCAGCAGTGAGACTAGCGGGATTGATACGCAGTATTTT
CASSETSGIDTQYF
>.|.|TRBV18|TRBJ2-7
TGTGCCAGCTCACCAGGGCAGGGCATATCTTACGAGCAGTACTTC
CASSPGQGISYEQYF
>.|.|TRBV28|TRBJ2-7
TGTGCCAGCAGTTTGTTCAGGGGACCCTACGAGCAGTACTTC
CASSLFRGPYEQYF
>.|.|TRBV10-3|TRBJ1-1
TGTGCCATCAGTGAGTCGAGCGGTAGGACTGAAGCTTTCTTT
CAISESSGRTEAFF
>.|.|TRBV7-2|TRBJ2-5
TGTGCCAGCAGCTTGAATCTGAGGCAAGAGACCCAGTACTTC
CASSLNLRQETQYF
>.|.|TRBV28|TRBJ2-7
TGTGCCAGCAGTTTGACGACGGGCGGTGGACGGGGCGAGCAGTACTTC
CASSLTTGGGRGEQYF
>.|.|TRBV4-3|TRBJ1-2
TGCGCCAGCAGCCAAGATCCTAACACAGCCTATGGCTACACCTTC
CASSQDPNTAYGYTF
>.|.|TRBV5-6|TRBJ1-1
TGTGCCAGCAGCTTGGGGGCAGGGAGGTCGACGGATAACACTGAAGCTTTCTTT
CASSLGAGRSTDNTEAFF
>.|once|TRBV29-1|TRBJ1-3
TGCAGCGTTGAGCCCCCGGGACAACGAAACACCATATATTTT
CSVEPPGQRNTIYF
>TRBD1|.|TRBV2|TRBJ2-1
TGTGCCAGCAGACAAGGCCGCGGGACAGGGTTAATCGGGAGCTCCTACAATGAGCAGTTCTTC
CASRQGRGTGLIGSSYNEQFF
>.|once|TRBV2|TRBJ2-7
TGTGCCAGCAGAGAGATCTCCTACGAGCAGTACTTC
CASREISYEQYF
>TRBD2|.|TRBV9|TRBJ2-3
TGTGCCAGCAGCGTAGACGGACTAGCGGGAGATACGCAGTATTTT
CASSVDGLAGDTQYF
>.|.|TRBV27|TRBJ1-6
TGTGCCAGCAGTCCCCGGGGAGGGGTTAGTAATTCACCCCTCCACTTT
CASSPRGGVSNSPLHF
>.|.|TRBV9|TRBJ1-2
TGTGCCAGCAGCCCATCCGACAGGCTCTATGGCTACACCTTC
CASSPSDRLYGYTF
>TRBD2|.|TRBV5-1|TRBJ2-6
TGCGCCAGCAGCTCTAGCGGGAGTTTCGCTGGGGCCAACGTCCTGACTTTC
CASSSSGSFAGANVLTF
>.|.|TRBV5-1|TRBJ1-1
TGCGCCAGCAGCTACAGGGCGGGCACTGAAGCTTTCTTT
CASSYRAGTEAFF
>.|few|TRBV5-1|TRBJ2-7
TGCGCCAGCAGCTTGGGGCAGGGGCAGGACGAGCAGTACTTC
CASSLGQGQDEQYF
>TRBD2|.|TRBV9|TRBJ2-1
TGTGCCAGCGCTAAGCGGGAGGGCCTTAATGAGCAGTTCTTC
CASAKREGLNEQFF
>TRBD2|.|TRBV5-4|TRBJ2-7
TGTGCCAGCAGACAAGCGGGGACGAGCCGGTACGAGCAGTACTTC
CASRQAGTSRYEQYF
>.|.|TRBV6-5|TRBJ1-1
TGTGCCAGCAGTCTGATCAACCAGGGTGAAGCTTTCTTT
CASSLINQGEAFF
>.|.|TRBV1|TRBJ2-2
TGCACCAGCAGCTATAGCGGGAGTGGCACCGGGGAGCTGTTTTTT
CTSSYSGSGTGELFF
>TRBD2|.|TRBV28|TRBJ2-7
TGTGCCAGCACCCCCGGGGGGGCCTCGTACGAGCAGTACTTC
CASTPGGASYEQYF
>TRBD1|.|TRBV18|TRBJ1-5
TGTGCCAGCTCACCAGGGGGACAGCTCAATCAGCCCCAGCATTTT
CASSPGGQLNQPQHF
>.|.|TRBV6-5|TRBJ1-3
TGTGCCAGCAGTTACACGGGACTGAGCTCTGGAAACACCATATATTTT
CASSYTGLSSGNTIYF
>.|.|TRBV5-8|TRBJ2-3
TGTGCCAGCAGCACAGGGCCGTTCACAGATACGCAGTATTTT
CASSTGPFTDTQYF
>.|few|TRBV6-1|TRBJ1-6
TGTGCCAGCAGTTTCCGGGAGGGCAAGAATTCACCCCTCCACTTT
CASSFREGKNSPLHF
>.|.|TRBV5-1|TRBJ2-2
TGCGCCAGCAGCCCTACTAGGCCACCTGGGGCCGGGGAGCTGTTTTTT
CASSPTRPPGAGELFF
>.|once|TRBV6-1|TRBJ1-5
TGTGCCAGCAGTGAATTACAGCCCCAGCATTTT
CASSELQPQHF
>.|.|TRBV28|TRBJ2-5
TGTGCCAGCAGTGGGAGGTACAGGAGCCAAGAGACCCAGTACTTC
CASSGRYRSQETQYF
>.|few|TRBV19|TRBJ2-7
TGTGCCAGTAGAGACGACAGTACTACCTACGAGCAGTACTTC
CASRDDSTTYEQYF
>TRBD2|.|TRBV7-3|TRBJ2-1
TGTGCCAGCAGCTCGAGCGGGAGGTCCGACAATGAGCAGTTCTTC
CASSSSGRSDNEQFF
>TRBD1|.|TRBV28|TRBJ1-5
TGTGCCAGCAGTTCTGTCGGACAGGGATATCAGCCCCAGCATTTT
CASSSVGQGYQPQHF
>TRBD1|.|TRBV27|TRBJ1-4
TGTGCCAGCAGAAGAACCGGGACAGGGAACCTAAAACTGTTTTTT
CASRRTGTGNLKLFF
>TRBD1|.|TRBV27|TRBJ1-1
TGTGCCAGCAGTTTACACAGGGGGTACACTGAAGCTTTCTTT
CASSLHRGYTEAFF
>.|.|TRBV7-2|TRBJ2-7
TGTGCCAGCAGCTTTCGCCGAGATTCGGGGTACGAGCAGTACTTC
CASSFRRDSGYEQYF
>TRBD1|.|TRBV2|TRBJ2-7
TGTGCCAGCAGTTTTGGACAGGCGGTCAAGGAGGAGCAGTACTTC
CASSFGQAVKEEQYF
>.|once|TRBV5-6|TRBJ2-3
TGTGCCAGCAGCCCTACCACGGATACGCAGTATTTT
CASSPTTDTQYF